This T cell receptor (beta chain) was recorded in a study of control samples from healthy donors and cancer patients. The protocol was immunoSEQ multiplex PCR, while the TCRdb copy is restricted to in-frame clones and leaves out a portion. This table has approximately 150,000 clones, approximately 91% appearing once. Germline V CDR1 and CDR2: SEHNR, FQNEAQ (reference sequence). This CDR3 spans 17 amino acids. With V trimmed by 5 bases and J by 7 bases, 18 bases remained unmatched. The chain couples TRBV7-9 to TRBJ1-1, with 8 bases fitting TRBD1. Source material: blood. This clonotype was sampled from a woman in her thirties or forties in good health. The CDR3 spells CASSPQKAGTGINEAFF. The CDR3 region has the DNA TGTGCCAGCAGCCCCCAGAAGGCGGGGACAGGAATTAATGAAGCTTTCTTT.